This T cell receptor beta chain was captured in a study of T cells in Graves' hyperthyroidism and ophthalmopathy. Cells are PBMCs isolated from roughly 10 ml of fresh blood. TCR beta CDR3 regions were amplified from RNA. A first-round RT-PCR of the TCR CDR3 used the HTBI primer set. From the multiplex PCR reads, TCRdb called clonotypes with MiXCR, one entry per CDR3 protein. The table lists around 450,000 distinct CDR3 sequences, around a sixth of them singletons. This clonotype has a handful of counts. Germline V gives CDR1 MNHNS, CDR2 SASEGT. After removal of 6 bases from V and 6 bases from J, the junction contained 9 bases not matched to a gene. This CDR3 has 14 amino acids.

The V gene is TRBV6-1, the J gene TRBJ2-3; TRBD2 matches 7 bases. Material for sequencing was blood. The sequence was collected from a woman aged 18 to 35 with Graves' hyperthyroidism. CDR3 coding DNA: TGTGCCAGCAGCCCCAGCGGGACCGGGGATACGCAGTATTTT. This sequence encodes CASSPSGTGDTQYF.